Included here is one T cell receptor (beta chain) sequence, with context. Its antigen is currently unknown. The source of the sample is a study of memory CD4+ T cells and cytomegalovirus serostatus. Turning to the study itself: This sample comes from healthy Belgian adults, several CMV seropositive, some 22 seronegative. Study outcomes and limitations: A US-trained random forest predicted CMV serostatus with median AUC around 0.9.

Single viable CD3+CD4+CD8-CD45RO+ cells were sorted as the memory CD4+ T cells. This table comes from immunoSEQ multiplex PCR, and its TCRdb copy is limited to in-frame clones, with some not included. The sample lists tens of thousands of clones, around 80% occurring once. The CDR3 extends over 15 amino acids. Germline-derived CDR1 and CDR2 are SGHNT and YYREEE (reference sequence). The germline V and J ends were trimmed by 0 bases and 0 bases, with 10 bases remaining between them. Sequenced material: memory CD4+ T cells from blood. V usage is TRBV5-4 and J usage is TRBJ2-7, with D hard to call. The receptor comes from an adult in good health and CMV-seronegative. Here the CDR3 DNA reads TGTGCCAGCAGCTTGGAGTCCGTGGGCTCCTACGAGCAGTACTTC. It yields the protein CASSLESVGSYEQYF.